This T cell receptor (beta chain) came from a study of blood T cells in healthy people across ages. Points from the study as a whole: What prevented conclusive comparison of naive and antigen-experienced cells was that PBMCs were unsorted.

Combining a sample-barcoded 5' primer with a J-beta primer mix, a second PCR ran for 7 to 11 cycles. TCRdb itself ran the 5' RACE reads through MiXCR, one entry per CDR3 protein. This table holds about 780,000 distinct CDR3 sequences, less than 80% found once. V lost 2 bases to trimming and J lost 5 bases, with 12 bases between them. The CDR3 consists of 14 residues. Germline V gene sequence: CDR1 MNHNS, CDR2 SASEGT. Note on this clonotype: Its antigen is undetermined.

The V gene is TRBV6-1, the J gene TRBJ2-5, with D uncertain. The sequence derives from a man aged 25 to 40 in good health. The sample comprised blood. CDR3 nucleotide sequence: TGTGCCAGCAGTGAATTCGGTCAGCCGGAGACCCAGTACTTC. This sequence encodes CASSEFGQPETQYF.